This record concerns one T cell receptor beta chain sequence. The V end lost 3 bases, the J end lost 6 bases, and 5 bases lay between the germline ends. Germline CDR1 WNHNN, CDR2 SYGVQD (reference sequence). The CDR3 has 12 amino acids. Lymphocytes (intraepithelial and lamina propria) were released by processing the graft tissue. Clones were sequenced by immunoSEQ multiplex PCR, and TCRdb holds only the in-frame ones, with some missing. This table has about 23,000 clones, roughly four fifths appearing once. This specimen comes from a study of graft-versus-host responses after intestinal transplantation.

This clonotype originated in a human patient who received an intestinal transplant, so some T cells may come from the graft donor. Sequencing used ileum tissue, obtained 12 days after intestinal transplant. J is TRBJ2-2 and V is TRBV10-1; D remains unclear. For the CDR3, the DNA is TGCGCCAGCAGTGATAATGCCGGGGAGCTGTTTTTT. Its translation is CASSDNAGELFF.